One sample yielded the 21 T cell receptor beta chains listed below, sequenced in a study of OX40 agonist ivuxolimab in advanced cancers. Profiled with immunoSEQ multiplex PCR; TCRdb holds only in-frame clones, not every one. Here the sample spans tens of thousands of clones, roughly 84% being singletons. The sample was CD4+ or CD8+ T cells sorted from blood, taken in a trial of the OX40 agonist ivuxolimab. Receptors were obtained from an adult with an advanced solid tumor such as melanoma, head and neck, liver or kidney cancer.

CDR3: CASSWTPDLSYEQYF. In DNA form, the CDR3 reads TGCGCCAGCAGCTGGACTCCTGATCTCTCCTACGAGCAGTACTTC. This chain uses TRBV5-1 with TRBJ2-7, with D perhaps matching TRBD2 (5 bases). The germline V gene has CDR1 SGHRS and CDR2 YFSETQ. The CDR3 has 15 residues. V lost 3 bases, J lost 0 bases, and 13 bases lay in between.

This clone occurred a few times. The chain uses TRBV18 and TRBJ2-5, with TRBD2 as a possible D gene (5 bases). Per the germline V gene, CDR1 is KGHSH and CDR2 is LQKENI. The CDR3 loop spans 13 amino acids. V shed 6 bases and J shed 3 bases, with 11 bases lying between them. CDR3 region: CASSTQREETQYF. Written as DNA, the CDR3 is TGTGCCAGCTCTACTCAGAGGGAAGAGACCCAGTACTTC. Full variable domain (missing parts from reference TRBV18 and TRBJ2-5): NAGVMQNPRHLVRRRGQEARLRCSPMKGHSHVYWYRQLPEEGLKFMVYLQKENIIDESGMPKERFSAEFPKEGPSILRIQQVVRGDSAAYFCASSTQREETQYFGPGTRLLVL.

This clone was observed a few times. Other DNA sequences in this specimen translate into the identical CDR3. The chain uses TRBV5-1 and TRBJ2-7; the D gene is possibly TRBD2 (5 bases). Trimming stripped 7 bases from V and 1 base from J, with 9 bases between. This CDR3 has 12 amino acids. The germline gives CDR1 SGHRS, CDR2 YFSETQ. CDR3: CASRDRSYEQYF. CDR3 coding DNA: TGCGCCAGCCGGGATCGATCCTACGAGCAGTACTTC. The full variable domain, in which reference TRBV5-1 and TRBJ2-7 provide the parts outside the CDR3, is KAGVTQTPRYLIKTRGQQVTLSCSPISGHRSVSWYQQTPGQGLQFLFEYFSETQRNKGNFPGRFSGRQFSNSRSEMNVSTLELGDSALYLCASRDRSYEQYFGPGTRLTVT.

Comments on this clone: This could be a read error, since a much larger clone is one nucleotide away. J is TRBJ1-2 and V is TRBV9; 8 positions match TRBD1. CDR3 length: 18 residues. Germline V gene data show CDR1 as SGDLS and CDR2 as YYNGEE. In DNA form, the CDR3 reads TGTGTCAGCAGCGCGCCTAGACCGGGACAGGCTTTGATGTATGGCTACACCTTC. Translated: CVSSAPRPGQALMYGYTF.

The chain uses TRBV6-6 and TRBJ1-4, with D hard to call. CDR3 size: 11 residues. Germline CDR1 is MNHNY and CDR2 is SVGAGI (reference sequence). Deletions cut 11 bases from V and 8 bases from J, with 12 bases between. CDR3 loop: CAAGPGEKLFF. The CDR3 DNA follows: TGTGCCGCCGGACCCGGGGAAAAACTGTTTTTT.

This chain joins TRBV12-2 and TRBJ2-1; the table's D gene call, TRBD2, was not cross checked with the DNA. TRBV12-2 is labeled a pseudogene. The CDR3 has 15 residues. The CDR3, as DNA: TGTGCAAGTCGCTTTGGCGGGAGATCCTACAATGAGCAGTTCTTC. It encodes CASRFGGRSYNEQFF.

The genes are TRBV18 and TRBJ2-1, with 12 positions matching TRBD2. The CDR3 has 16 amino acids. Unmatched junction bases numbered 7, after V lost 3 bases and J lost 7 bases. Germline V CDR1 and CDR2: KGHSH, LQKENI. The CDR3 reads CASSPSLAGGYNEQFF. CDR3 coding DNA: TGTGCCAGCTCACCCTCTCTAGCGGGGGGGTATAATGAGCAGTTCTTC.

V gene TRBV21-1 combines with J gene TRBJ1-2. TRBV21-1 counts as a pseudogene. CDR3 size: 13 residues. The CDR3: CASSKADGYGYTF. In nucleotides, the CDR3 is TGTGCCAGCAGCAAAGCGGACGGCTATGGCTACACCTTC.

This chain uses TRBV2 with TRBJ2-1; no definite D call. The CDR3 spans 14 residues. CDR1 is SNHLY and CDR2 is FYNNEI in the germline V gene. The V and J ends lost 1 base and 6 bases respectively, with 10 bases between them. CDR3 loop: CASSEVIVGNEQFF. In nucleotides, the CDR3 is TGTGCCAGCAGTGAAGTTATTGTAGGCAATGAGCAGTTCTTC.

The CDR3 region has the DNA TGTGCCAGCAGCTTAGATCTCAACGAACCCTACAATGAGCAGTTCTTC. Translating gives CASSLDLNEPYNEQFF. This sequence joins TRBV11-2 and TRBJ2-1, with D uncertain. The CDR3 has 16 residues. Germline V gives CDR1 SGHAT, CDR2 FQNNGV. Deletions cut 0 bases from V and 2 bases from J, with 11 bases between.

The chain links TRBV9 to TRBJ2-1; D is possibly TRBD1 (6 bases). Germline V CDR1 and CDR2: SGDLS, YYNGEE. V was clipped by 3 bases and J by 8 bases, with 12 bases between them. The CDR3 is made up of 13 amino acids. CDR3 residues: CASSARGRDEQFF. CDR3 sequence (DNA): TGTGCCAGCAGCGCCAGGGGTAGGGATGAGCAGTTCTTC. The variable domain in full, with the rest retrieved from reference TRBV9 and TRBJ2-1, is DSGVTQTPKHLITATGQRVTLRCSPRSGDLSVYWYQQSLDQGLQFLIQYYNGEERAKGNILERFSAQQFPDLHSELNLSSLELGDSALYFCASSARGRDEQFFGPGTRLTVL.

The gene calls are TRBV5-1 and TRBJ2-5, with D tentatively TRBD2 (5 bases). The CDR3 sequence is 14 residues long. The germline CDR1 and CDR2 sequences are SGHRS and YFSETQ. Trimming cost V 6 bases and J 5 bases, with 17 bases left between them. CDR3 DNA sequence: TGCGCCAGCACCAGAGAGAGAGGGCATGAGACCCAGTACTTC. Its protein is CASTRERGHETQYF.

The J gene is TRBJ2-5, the V gene TRBV6-5, with TRBD1 matching over 9 bases. This CDR3 is 15 amino acids long. The germline CDR1 and CDR2 sequences are MNHEY and SVGAGI. V lost 5 bases to trimming and J lost 4 bases; unmatched junction nucleotides: 8. The CDR3 region is CASSRDRGLGETQYF. CDR3 DNA: TGTGCCAGCAGTAGAGACAGGGGGTTGGGAGAGACCCAGTACTTC.

The V gene is TRBV4-1, the J gene TRBJ2-7; the match to TRBD2 covers 10 bases. CDR3 size: 18 residues. V gave up 0 bases and J gave up 3 bases; unmatched junction bases: 11. Germline assignment: CDR1 MGHRA and CDR2 YSYEKL. CDR3 sequence (DNA): TGCGCCAGCAGCCAAGATACAAGGGCTAGCGGGGGAAACTACGAGCAGTACTTC. Protein sequence: CASSQDTRASGGNYEQYF.

The chain uses TRBV2 and TRBJ1-6, with D tentatively TRBD1 (5 bases). The V gene lost 4 bases and the J gene lost 0 bases, with 7 bases spanning the gap. There are 15 residues in the CDR3. The germline V gene has CDR1 SNHLY and CDR2 FYNNEI. The CDR3 DNA reads TGTGCCAGCAGTGTCCAGGGCTCCTATAATTCACCCCTCCACTTT. This sequence encodes CASSVQGSYNSPLHF.

Points on this clone: Its ends do not fully match the called genes, so a read error is possible. The chain couples TRBV7-7 to TRBJ2-1, with TRBD2 identical over 12 bases. The CDR3 is 14 residues long. CDR1 and CDR2 from the germline V gene are SSHAT and FNYEAQ (reference sequence). The CDR3 region is CASSSTSGRGEQFF. CDR3 DNA: TGTGCTAGCAGCTCGACTAGCGGGAGAGGCGAGCAGTTCTTC.

The rearrangement joins TRBV7-3 to TRBJ1-4; no definite D call. Trimming took off 2 bases at V and 6 bases at J, with 16 bases between the two ends. CDR3 length: 16 amino acids. From germline, CDR1 is SGHTA and CDR2 FQGTGA. The CDR3 here is CASSLYVRAFHEKLFF. In nucleotides, the CDR3 is TGTGCCAGCAGCTTATATGTCCGGGCCTTCCATGAAAAACTGTTTTTT.

The rearrangement uses TRBV11-2 and TRBJ1-2; D is unclear. This CDR3 comprises 13 residues. Trimming took off 2 bases at V and 4 bases at J, with 8 bases between the two ends. Germline V gene data show CDR1 as SGHAT and CDR2 as FQNNGV. The CDR3 nucleotides read TGTGCCAGCAGCTTAAGTCAGATCTATGGCTACACCTTC. Amino acids: CASSLSQIYGYTF.

The CDR3 DNA is TGTGCCAGTAGGACAGGGTTCAATCAGCCCCAGCATTTT. It yields the protein CASRTGFNQPQHF. This sequence joins TRBV19 and TRBJ1-5; the match to TRBD1 covers 7 bases. The ends lost 6 bases at V and 3 bases at J; junction bases unmatched: 2. The CDR3 is 13 residues long. Germline loops: CDR1 LNHDA, CDR2 SQIVND (reference sequence).

The V call is TRBV29-1, the J call TRBJ2-5; 10 positions match TRBD2. Germline V lookup: CDR1 SQVTM, CDR2 ANQGSEA. The CDR3 extends over 15 amino acids. After removal of 6 bases from V and 4 bases from J, the junction contained 11 bases not matched to a gene. CDR3 region: CSVTASGGAGETQYF. The CDR3 DNA follows: TGCAGCGTCACCGCAAGCGGGGGGGCCGGAGAGACCCAGTACTTC.

This rearrangement joins TRBV29-1 to TRBJ2-7; D not resolved. The CDR3 sequence is 14 residues long. CDR1 is SQVTM and CDR2 is ANQGSEA in the germline V gene. Trimming took off 6 bases at V and 3 bases at J, with 18 bases between the two ends. The CDR3 loop is CSVVSAARNYEQYF. As DNA, the CDR3 is TGCAGCGTCGTGAGCGCAGCGAGGAACTACGAGCAGTACTTC.